Each of the 12 T cell receptor beta chains below was sequenced from the same sample in a study of long-term antiretroviral therapy in people with HIV. Investigators performed immunoSEQ version v3.0 at survey level. This table comes from immunoSEQ multiplex PCR, and its TCRdb copy is limited to in-frame clones, with some not included. Among about 31,000 clones listed, approximately 85% were seen once. Sequences were derived from unsorted PBMCs, sampled 0.8 years before starting antiretroviral therapy. Source of these receptors: a man aged 18 to 29 with HIV.

This clone was seen a single time. This chain joins TRBV5-1 and TRBJ1-1, with D maybe TRBD1 (6 bases). CDR1 and CDR2 from the germline V gene are SGHRS and YFSETQ. V was clipped by 1 base and J by 5 bases, with 12 bases between them. The CDR3 has 14 residues. The CDR3 region has the DNA TGCGCCAGCAGCTTGCACAGGGAGAGGACTGAAGCTTTCTTT. Its translation: CASSLHRERTEAFF.

The DNA for the CDR3 is TGTGCCTGGACTAGCGGGAAGTCCTACGAGCAGTACTTC. It encodes CAWTSGKSYEQYF. This sequence joins TRBV30 and TRBJ2-7; 9 bases line up with TRBD2. The CDR3 contains 13 residues. CDR1 and CDR2 from the germline V gene are GTSNPN and SVGIG (reference sequence). Losses at the gene ends were 4 bases for V and 1 base for J; bases not matched to a gene: 2.

This clone was counted a single time. V usage is TRBV27 and J usage is TRBJ2-7, with D unclear. The germline gives CDR1 MNHEY, CDR2 SMNVEV (reference sequence). Trimming took off 3 bases at V and 0 bases at J, with 21 bases between the two ends. The CDR3 is made up of 18 amino acids. The CDR3, as DNA: TGTGCCAGCAGTTTCGGCCTGCCACTGGACGGAAGCTCCTACGAGCAGTACTTC. Translation gives CASSFGLPLDGSSYEQYF.

This chain connects TRBV7-9 to TRBJ2-1; D might be TRBD1 (7 bases). Trimming took off 6 bases at V and 8 bases at J, with 26 bases between the two ends. There are 17 residues in the CDR3. Germline V lookup: CDR1 SEHNR, CDR2 FQNEAQ (reference sequence). CDR3 sequence: CASSFRSKTRGPDEQFF. CDR3 sequence (DNA): TGTGCCAGCAGTTTTCGGTCAAAGACTAGGGGGCCGGATGAGCAGTTCTTC.

The V and J genes are TRBV19 and TRBJ2-3, with TRBD1 matching over 9 bases. Looked up from germline, CDR1 is LNHDA and CDR2 is SQIVND (reference sequence). The V segment lost 6 bases and the J segment 4 bases; nucleotides outside the gene matches: 11. The CDR3 sequence is 16 residues long. The CDR3 loop reads CASREGQGGFSDTQYF. In DNA, the CDR3 is TGTGCCAGTAGAGAGGGACAGGGAGGATTCTCAGATACGCAGTATTTT.

This clone has a handful of counts. The CDR3 coding sequence is TGTGCCTCCTCAGAGGGGACGCGACACACCGGGGAGCTGTTTTTT. It is translated as CASSEGTRHTGELFF. The chain couples TRBV30 to TRBJ2-2; D might be TRBD1 or TRBD2, each matching 5 bases. The germline V gene has CDR1 GTSNPN and CDR2 SVGIG (reference sequence). The CDR3 covers 15 residues. The V gene lost 7 bases and the J gene lost 3 bases, with 18 bases spanning the gap.

The V and J genes are TRBV19 and TRBJ1-5; D is unresolved. CDR1 and CDR2 from the germline V gene are LNHDA and SQIVND (reference sequence). With 3 bases removed from V and 2 bases from J, the gap between germline ends came to 11 bases. This CDR3 is built from 15 residues. CDR3 in DNA: TGTGCCAGTAGTATTACATCAGCGGGCAATCAGCCCCAGCATTTT. This codes for CASSITSAGNQPQHF.

The chain has TRBV7-3 and TRBJ2-5, with D maybe TRBD2 (5 bases). This CDR3 comprises 13 residues. From germline, CDR1 is SGHTA and CDR2 FQGTGA. V was shortened by 4 bases and J by 4 bases, with 10 bases between the two germline ends. This chain's CDR3 is CASSSDRGETQYF. The DNA of the CDR3 is TGTGCCAGCAGCTCAGACCGGGGAGAGACCCAGTACTTC. Together with reference TRBV7-3 and TRBJ2-5, the CDR3 gives the full variable domain: GAGVSQTPSNKVTEKGKYVELRCDPISGHTALYWYRQSLGQGPEFLIYFQGTGAADDSGLPNDRFFAVRPEGSVSTLKIQRTERGDSAVYLCASSSDRGETQYFGPGTRLLVL.

This chain links TRBV5-6 with TRBJ1-3; D gene unclear. Germline loops: CDR1 SGHDT, CDR2 YYEEEE. CDR3 length equals 16 residues. Trimming cost V 0 bases and J 4 bases, with 14 bases left between them. DNA for the CDR3: TGTGCCAGCAGCTTGGCCCTGACTAGGACGGGAAACACCATATATTTT. This translates into CASSLALTRTGNTIYF.

This clone was seen a single time. The CDR3 DNA sequence: TGTGCCACCAGCAGCACCACTGTCACGGAGCAGTTCTTC. This translates into CATSSTTVTEQFF. The V gene is TRBV15, the J gene TRBJ2-1; D is unclear. The germline gives CDR1 LNHNV, CDR2 YYDKDF (reference sequence). Trimming removed 3 bases at V and 10 bases at J, with 13 bases between. CDR3 length: 13 amino acids.

The chain combines TRBV5-6 with TRBJ2-7; 13 bases agree with TRBD2. The length of the CDR3 is 16 residues. V shed 4 bases and J 4 bases; nucleotides not matched to a gene: 8. Germline V gene data show CDR1 as SGHDT and CDR2 as YYEEEE. The CDR3 sequence is CASSPGTSGVVYEQYF. CDR3 DNA: TGTGCCAGCAGCCCCGGGACTAGCGGGGTGGTTTACGAGCAGTACTTC.

The genes are TRBV6-4 and TRBJ2-1; 8 bases line up with TRBD2. CDR1 is MRHNA and CDR2 is SNTAGT in the germline V gene. There are 16 residues in the CDR3. J lost 6 bases, V lost 2 bases, and 9 bases had no gene match. CDR3 sequence (DNA): TGTGCCAGCAGTGACGGGCGGGAGGCCCCTATCAATGAGCAGTTCTTC. This translates into CASSDGREAPINEQFF.